What follows describes a single T cell receptor beta chain. The V gene's germline CDR1 is MNHEY and CDR2 SMNVEV (reference sequence). The V end was cut by 1 base, the J end by 9 bases, with 16 bases between. The CDR3 runs to 15 residues. A second about 7 to 11 cycle PCR used barcoded and J-beta primers. TCRdb called the 5' RACE reads again in MiXCR, with one record for every CDR3 protein. The profile shows around 970,000 distinct CDR3 sequences, 51% of them singletons. This entry comes from a study of blood T cells in healthy people across ages. This clonotype was obtained from a woman aged 55-70 years in good health. The sequenced material came from blood. V is TRBV27 and J is TRBJ2-1; tentative D call: TRBD2 (6 bases). CDR3: CASSLLGGGNAEQFF. Here the CDR3 DNA reads TGTGCCAGCAGTTTATTGGGGGGAGGCAATGCTGAGCAGTTCTTC.